This is a list of T cell receptor beta chains from one sample in a study of blood T cell repertoires in COVID-19. Only in-frame clones appear in the TCRdb table, and some are missing; sequencing was by immunoSEQ multiplex PCR. Of 110,000 or so clones listed, roughly 76% were seen once; the top ten hold around a tenth. Sample: peripheral blood. The receptors derive from a woman in her 70s with acute or convalescent COVID-19. Each CDR3 is given with its conserved first and last residue. D genes are given only for firm matches. Size values are once, few and many counts, or a class for expanded clones, and some rows have none.

d_call j_call v_call clone_size cdr3_nt cdr3_aa
TRBD2 TRBJ2-2 TRBV10-3 once TGTGCCATCAGCCGGACTAGCGGGAGTTCCGGGGAGCTGTTTTTT CAISRTSGSSGELFF
NA TRBJ1-2 TRBV20-1 NA TGCAGTGCTAGCGGGAACTATGGCTACACCTTC CSASGNYGYTF
NA TRBJ1-2 TRBV7-2 NA TGTGTCAGCAGCTTATTCAGGGATTCGCAAGGCTACACCTTC CVSSLFRDSQGYTF
TRBD1 TRBJ1-6 TRBV28 NA TGTGCCAGCGTTTTACAGGGGGCCTATAATTCACCCCTCCACTTT CASVLQGAYNSPLHF
TRBD1 TRBJ1-4 TRBV4-1 NA TGCGCCAGCAGCTCAGGGACAGCGAATGAAAAACTGTTTTTT CASSSGTANEKLFF
NA TRBJ2-5 TRBV29-1 NA TGCAGCGTTGAGGACGGGAGAGGGGAGACCCAGTACTTC CSVEDGRGETQYF
NA TRBJ2-2 TRBV9 NA TGTGCCAGCAGCCGGGTACCCTCTTCTAGGACCGGGGAGCTGTTTTTT CASSRVPSSRTGELFF
NA TRBJ1-1 TRBV3-1/TRBV3-2 NA TGTGCCAGCAGCCAAGATCTAGGCAGGGTGAACACTGAAGCTTTCTTT CASSQDLGRVNTEAFF
TRBD1 TRBJ2-2 TRBV5-1 NA TGCGCCAGCAGCACCGGGACAGTGGGCACCGGGGAGCTGTTTTTT CASSTGTVGTGELFF
NA TRBJ1-5 TRBV21-1 NA TGTGCCAGCAGCAAATCGGGACAGGCTAGGCAGCCCCAGCATTTT CASSKSGQARQPQHF
NA TRBJ1-1 TRBV7-2 NA TGTGCCAGCAGCCTCCATCGGGACACTGAAGCTTTCTTT CASSLHRDTEAFF
TRBD1 TRBJ1-1 TRBV19 once TGTGCCAGTAGTCCCTTCAGGGGGGACACTGAAGCTTTCTTT CASSPFRGDTEAFF
TRBD2 TRBJ2-7 TRBV6-5 NA TGTGCCAGCCGGACTAGCGGCCGGCTGGAGCAGTACTTC CASRTSGRLEQYF
TRBD1 TRBJ1-3 TRBV18 NA TGTGCCAGCTCACCACTTCAAGGGGGCGCATCTGGAAACACCATATATTTT CASSPLQGGASGNTIYF
NA TRBJ2-1 TRBV11-2 NA TGTGCCAGCAGCTCGGAGGCCAGCTCCTACAATGAGCAGTTCTTC CASSSEASSYNEQFF
TRBD1 TRBJ2-5 TRBV5-8 few TGTGCCAGCAGCTTGCGGGACAGCCAAGAGACCCAGTACTTC CASSLRDSQETQYF
TRBD2 TRBJ2-7 TRBV10-3 NA TGTGCCATCAGTGAGTCTGGGGCGGGAGAGGCCGAGCAGTACTTC CAISESGAGEAEQYF
NA TRBJ2-3 TRBV28 NA TGTGCCAGCAGTTTAAGGGGGGGGCGGGGCGCAGATACGCAGTATTTT CASSLRGGRGADTQYF
TRBD2 TRBJ2-1 TRBV4-3 NA TGCGCCAGCAGCCATGAATTACCGGGACTAGCGGACAATGAGCAGTTCTTC CASSHELPGLADNEQFF
TRBD1 TRBJ1-2 TRBV28 few TGTGCCAGCAGTTCGGGGACAGGGGTAATTGGTGGCTACACCTTC CASSSGTGVIGGYTF
NA TRBJ1-5 TRBV19 NA TGTGCCAGTAGGGACAACCCTGATCAGCCCCAGCATTTT CASRDNPDQPQHF
NA TRBJ2-6 TRBV28 NA TGTGCCACCCAACAGGGCTCTGGGGCCAACGTCCTGACTTTC CATQQGSGANVLTF
TRBD2 TRBJ2-3 TRBV14 few TGTGCCAGCAGCCAACATTTAGCGGGAGAAGGAGATACGCAGTATTTT CASSQHLAGEGDTQYF
NA TRBJ2-2 TRBV9 NA TGTGCCAGCAGCGTAAGCCCGGTAGCGGCGAACACCGGGGAGCTGTTTTTT CASSVSPVAANTGELFF
NA TRBJ1-3 TRBV5-1 NA TGCGCCAGCAGCTTGGCGGCGCAGGCGGGAAACACCATATATTTT CASSLAAQAGNTIYF
TRBD1 TRBJ1-3 TRBV19 NA TGTGCCAGTAGTGCGACAGGGGCAGACACCATATATTTT CASSATGADTIYF
TRBD2 TRBJ2-7 TRBV29-1 few TGCAGCGTTGTCGCCGGGGCACTAGCGGGGTACGAGCAGTACTTC CSVVAGALAGYEQYF
TRBD1 TRBJ1-2 TRBV4-3 NA TGCGCCAGCAGCCAAGATACAGGGGCAAGATATGGCTACACCTTC CASSQDTGARYGYTF
TRBD2 TRBJ2-7 TRBV28 NA TGTGCCAGCAGTCCTCCTAGCGGTTCCTACGAGCAGTACTTC CASSPPSGSYEQYF
TRBD2 TRBJ2-1 TRBV28 NA TGTGCCAGCAACCCGACTAGCGGGGATTACAATGAGCAGTTCTTC CASNPTSGDYNEQFF
TRBD2 TRBJ2-7 TRBV5-1 NA TGCGCCAGCAGCTTGGCAGCGGGGAGAGGTTCGCACGAGCAGTACTTC CASSLAAGRGSHEQYF
NA TRBJ1-2 TRBV28 once TGTGCCAGCAGCCGCTCAGGCTCCTCTAACTATGGCTACACCTTC CASSRSGSSNYGYTF
TRBD2 TRBJ2-5 TRBV7-8 NA TGTGCCAGCAGCCAACGGGAGGGCCAGGGAGGATGGGAGACCCAGTACTTC CASSQREGQGGWETQYF
NA TRBJ1-1 TRBV18 NA TGTGCCAGCTCACCAAGCAGGGAGGTCGGAGCTTTCTTT CASSPSREVGAFF
TRBD1 TRBJ2-7 TRBV10-3 NA TGTGCCATCAGTGAGTTGCTTCCCGGGACAGGGGTCAACGAGCAGTACTTC CAISELLPGTGVNEQYF
TRBD2 TRBJ2-4 TRBV3-1/TRBV3-2 NA TGTGCCAGCAGCCAAGTACCTACAAGGAGCGGGACTCAAAACATTCAGTACTTC CASSQVPTRSGTQNIQYF
NA TRBJ2-7 TRBV19 NA TGTGCCAGTAGCCAACAGACGTGGGCCGAGCAGTACTTC CASSQQTWAEQYF
TRBD1 TRBJ1-4 TRBV11-2 NA TGTGCCAGCAGCCTTCCAGGGGGGTGGAATGAAAAACTGTTTTTT CASSLPGGWNEKLFF
TRBD2 TRBJ2-1 TRBV3-1/TRBV3-2 NA TGTGCCAGCAGCCAAGGCCTAGCGGGAGCCTACAATGAGCAGTTCTTC CASSQGLAGAYNEQFF
NA TRBJ1-1 TRBV7-2 NA TGTGCCAGCCGGCCCCCCCGGGTCGGCACTGAAGCTTTCTTT CASRPPRVGTEAFF
NA TRBJ1-2 TRBV5-8 few TGTGCCAGCAGTGGTAGACAGACGTCTAACTATGGCTACACCTTC CASSGRQTSNYGYTF
NA TRBJ2-1 TRBV24-1 NA TGTGCCACCAGTGATTTGGAGGGTTCGGGTTACAATGAGCAGTTCTTC CATSDLEGSGYNEQFF
NA TRBJ1-6 TRBV7-9 NA TGTGCCAGCAAACTGGTTAAGGACAGCTCCTATAATTCACCCCTCCACTTT CASKLVKDSSYNSPLHF
NA TRBJ2-1 TRBV7-8 NA TGTGCCAGCAGCTTAGACAGGTTGACCTACAATGAGCAGTTCTTC CASSLDRLTYNEQFF
NA TRBJ1-2 TRBV15 NA TGTGCCACCAGCAGAGTCGACAGCAACTATGGCTACACCTTC CATSRVDSNYGYTF
NA TRBJ2-1 TRBV27 NA TGTGCCAGCAGTTTATTAGCTAGCAATGAGCAGTTCTTC CASSLLASNEQFF
TRBD2 TRBJ2-3 TRBV6-5 once TGTGCCAGCAGATTACAGCGGGGAGCAGATACGCAGTATTTT CASRLQRGADTQYF
NA TRBJ1-4 TRBV9 NA TGTGCCAGCAGCCCCCGGACAGACCCCGTAGAACTGTTTTTT CASSPRTDPVELFF
NA TRBJ1-4 TRBV30 once TGTGCCTGGAGTGCAGATAGGGGGGGGAAACTGTTTTTT CAWSADRGGKLFF
TRBD1 TRBJ2-4 TRBV5-1 NA TGCGCCAGCAGCTTGGAAGGACAGGGATCGGGGGACATTCAGTACTTC CASSLEGQGSGDIQYF
NA TRBJ1-5 TRBV27 NA TGTGCCAGCAGTTTAGGGGCCGCTAGCAATCAGCCCCAGCATTTT CASSLGAASNQPQHF
NA TRBJ1-1 TRBV20-1 NA TGCAGTGCAAGGAGTGTTGAAGCTTTCTTT CSARSVEAFF
TRBD1 TRBJ2-5 TRBV6-5 NA TGTGCCAGCAGTACTCCGGGACAGGGGCAAGAGACCCAGTACTTC CASSTPGQGQETQYF
NA TRBJ2-5 TRBV5-5 NA TGTGCCAGCAGTCGGGACTGGGGGGTCCAAGAGACCCAGTACTTC CASSRDWGVQETQYF
NA TRBJ1-2 TRBV30 NA TGTGCCTGGGCCAATGCAGGGTCCGGCTACACCTTC CAWANAGSGYTF
NA TRBJ2-1 TRBV5-5 few TGTGCCAGCAGCTTGGGGCCAAACAATGAGCAGTTCTTC CASSLGPNNEQFF
NA TRBJ2-1 TRBV14 few TGTGCCAGCAGCCAACTCGGGGAGGTTAAGAATGAGCAGTTCTTC CASSQLGEVKNEQFF
NA TRBJ1-1 TRBV4-1 NA TGCGCCAGCAGCCAGGACAGCTTGACTGAAGCTTTCTTT CASSQDSLTEAFF
NA TRBJ2-3 TRBV2 NA TGTGCCAGCAGTGAACAGACTGATACAACGCAGTATTTT CASSEQTDTTQYF